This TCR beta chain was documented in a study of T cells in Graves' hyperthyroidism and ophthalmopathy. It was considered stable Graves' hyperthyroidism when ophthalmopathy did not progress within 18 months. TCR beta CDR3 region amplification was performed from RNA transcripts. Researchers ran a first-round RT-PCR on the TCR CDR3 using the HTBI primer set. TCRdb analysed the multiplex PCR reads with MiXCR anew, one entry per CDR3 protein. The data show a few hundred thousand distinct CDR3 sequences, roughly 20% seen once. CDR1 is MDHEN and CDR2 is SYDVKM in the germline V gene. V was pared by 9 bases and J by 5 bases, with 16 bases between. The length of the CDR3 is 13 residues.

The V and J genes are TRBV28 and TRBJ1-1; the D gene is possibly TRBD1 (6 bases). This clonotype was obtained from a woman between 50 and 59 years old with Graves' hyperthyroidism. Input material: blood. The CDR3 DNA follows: TGTGCCAGTGAACAGGGTTTATGGACTGAAGCTTTCTTT. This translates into CASEQGLWTEAFF.